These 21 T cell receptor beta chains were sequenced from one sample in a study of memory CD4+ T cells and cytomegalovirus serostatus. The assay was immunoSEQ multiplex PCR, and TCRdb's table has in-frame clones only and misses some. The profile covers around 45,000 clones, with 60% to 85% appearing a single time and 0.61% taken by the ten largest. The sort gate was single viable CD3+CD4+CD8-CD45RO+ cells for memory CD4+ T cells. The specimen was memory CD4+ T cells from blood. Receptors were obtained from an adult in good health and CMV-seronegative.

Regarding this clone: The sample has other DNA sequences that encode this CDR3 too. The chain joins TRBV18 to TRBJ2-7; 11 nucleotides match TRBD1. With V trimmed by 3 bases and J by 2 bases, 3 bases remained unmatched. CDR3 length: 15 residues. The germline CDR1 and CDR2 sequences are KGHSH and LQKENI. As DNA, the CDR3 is TGTGCCAGCTCACCGCCGGGACAGGGGGCCTACGAGCAGTACTTC. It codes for CASSPPGQGAYEQYF.

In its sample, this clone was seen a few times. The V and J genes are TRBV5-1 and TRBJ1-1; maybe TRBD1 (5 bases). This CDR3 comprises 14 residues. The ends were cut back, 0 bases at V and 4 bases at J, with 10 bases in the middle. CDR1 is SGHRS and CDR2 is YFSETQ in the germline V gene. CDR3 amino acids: CASSLAPGPTEAFF. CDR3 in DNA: TGCGCCAGCAGCTTGGCGCCAGGGCCCACTGAAGCTTTCTTT.

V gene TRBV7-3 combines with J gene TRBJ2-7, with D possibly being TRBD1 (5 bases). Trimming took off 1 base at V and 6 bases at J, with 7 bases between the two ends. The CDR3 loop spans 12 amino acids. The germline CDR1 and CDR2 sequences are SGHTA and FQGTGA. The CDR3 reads CASSLSRVEQYF. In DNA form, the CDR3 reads TGTGCCAGCAGCTTAAGCAGGGTCGAGCAGTACTTC.

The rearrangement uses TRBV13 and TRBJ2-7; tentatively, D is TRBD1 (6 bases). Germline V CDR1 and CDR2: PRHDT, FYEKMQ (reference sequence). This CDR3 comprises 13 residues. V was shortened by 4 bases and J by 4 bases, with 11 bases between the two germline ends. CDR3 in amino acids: CASSYGQYYEQYF. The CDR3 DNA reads TGTGCCAGCAGCTACGGACAGTATTACGAGCAGTACTTC.

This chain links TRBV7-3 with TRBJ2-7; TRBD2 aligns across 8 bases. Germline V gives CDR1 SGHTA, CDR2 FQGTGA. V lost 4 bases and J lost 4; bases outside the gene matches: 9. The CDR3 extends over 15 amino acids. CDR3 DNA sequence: TGTGCCAGCAGCTCCGGCCCGGGACTAGGATACGAGCAGTACTTC. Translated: CASSSGPGLGYEQYF. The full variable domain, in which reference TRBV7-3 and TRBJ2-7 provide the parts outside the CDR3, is GAGVSQTPSNKVTEKGKYVELRCDPISGHTALYWYRQSLGQGPEFLIYFQGTGAADDSGLPNDRFFAVRPEGSVSTLKIQRTERGDSAVYLCASSSGPGLGYEQYFGPGTRLTVT.

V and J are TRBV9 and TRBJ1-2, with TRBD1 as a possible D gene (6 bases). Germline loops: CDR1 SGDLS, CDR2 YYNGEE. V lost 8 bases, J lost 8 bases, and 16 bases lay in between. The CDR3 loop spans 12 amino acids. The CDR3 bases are TGTGCCAGTGGTCGGGGGGCGGACGGCTACACCTTC. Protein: CASGRGADGYTF.

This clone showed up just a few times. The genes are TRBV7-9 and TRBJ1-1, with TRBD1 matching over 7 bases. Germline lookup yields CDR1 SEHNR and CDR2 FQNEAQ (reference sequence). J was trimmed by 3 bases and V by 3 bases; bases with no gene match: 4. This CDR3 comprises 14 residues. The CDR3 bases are TGTGCCAGCAGCTTGACTCAGGGGGACACTGAAGCTTTCTTT. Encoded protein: CASSLTQGDTEAFF.

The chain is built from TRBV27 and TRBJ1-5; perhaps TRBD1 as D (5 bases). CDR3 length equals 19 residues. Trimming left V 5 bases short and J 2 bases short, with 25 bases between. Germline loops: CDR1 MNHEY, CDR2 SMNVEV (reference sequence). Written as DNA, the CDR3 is TGTGCCAGCAGTCAGTACCCTCCGGGACTCTCGGGGGGCAATCAGCCCCAGCATTTT. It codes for CASSQYPPGLSGGNQPQHF.

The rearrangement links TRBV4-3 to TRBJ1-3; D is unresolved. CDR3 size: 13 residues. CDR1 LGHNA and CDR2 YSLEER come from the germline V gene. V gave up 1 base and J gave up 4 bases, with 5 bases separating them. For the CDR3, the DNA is TGCGCCAGCAGCCAAGGTCCAGGAAACACCATATATTTT. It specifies CASSQGPGNTIYF.

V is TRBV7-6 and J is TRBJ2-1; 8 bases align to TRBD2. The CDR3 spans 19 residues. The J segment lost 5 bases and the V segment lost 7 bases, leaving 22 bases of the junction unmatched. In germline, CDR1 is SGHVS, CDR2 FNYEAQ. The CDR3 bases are TGTGCCAGCACTCAAGGCGGGGGGTTGGGTCAGAGACAGGACAATGAGCAGTTCTTC. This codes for CASTQGGGLGQRQDNEQFF.

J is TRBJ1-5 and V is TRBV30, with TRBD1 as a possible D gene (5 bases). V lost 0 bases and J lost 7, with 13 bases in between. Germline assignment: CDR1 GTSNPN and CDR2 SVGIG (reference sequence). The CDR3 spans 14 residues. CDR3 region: CAWSVRPGTQPQHF. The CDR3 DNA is TGTGCCTGGAGTGTACGTCCAGGGACCCAGCCCCAGCATTTT. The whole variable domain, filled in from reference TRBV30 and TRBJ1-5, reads SQTIHQWPATLVQPVGSPLSLECTVEGTSNPNLYWYRQAAGRGLQLLFYSVGIGQISSEVPQNLSASRPQDRQFILSSKKLLLSDSGFYLCAWSVRPGTQPQHFGDGTRLSIL.

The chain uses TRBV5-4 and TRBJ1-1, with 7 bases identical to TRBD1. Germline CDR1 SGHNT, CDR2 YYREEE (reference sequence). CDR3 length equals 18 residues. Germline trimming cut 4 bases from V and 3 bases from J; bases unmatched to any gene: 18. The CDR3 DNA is TGTGCCAGCAGCACACCGACAGGGAGTTCGGTCAGGGACACTGAAGCTTTCTTT. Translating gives CASSTPTGSSVRDTEAFF.

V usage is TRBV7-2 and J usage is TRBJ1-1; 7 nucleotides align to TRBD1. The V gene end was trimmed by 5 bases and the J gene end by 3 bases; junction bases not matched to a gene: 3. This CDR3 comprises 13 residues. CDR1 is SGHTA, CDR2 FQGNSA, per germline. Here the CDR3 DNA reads TGTGCCAGCAGCAGCGACAGGGACACTGAAGCTTTCTTT. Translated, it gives CASSSDRDTEAFF.

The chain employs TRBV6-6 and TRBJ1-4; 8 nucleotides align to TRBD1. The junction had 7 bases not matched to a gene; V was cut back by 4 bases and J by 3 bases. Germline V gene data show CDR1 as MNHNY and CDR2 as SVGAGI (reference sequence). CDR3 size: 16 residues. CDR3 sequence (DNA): TGTGCCAGCAGTTCACAGGGGGGACCGTCTAATGAAAAACTGTTTTTT. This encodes CASSSQGGPSNEKLFF.

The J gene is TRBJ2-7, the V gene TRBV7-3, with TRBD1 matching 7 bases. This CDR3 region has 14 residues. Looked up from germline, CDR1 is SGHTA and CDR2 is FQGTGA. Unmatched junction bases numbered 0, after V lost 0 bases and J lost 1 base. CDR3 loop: CASSLTGQSYEQYF. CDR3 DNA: TGTGCCAGCAGCTTAACGGGACAGTCCTACGAGCAGTACTTC.

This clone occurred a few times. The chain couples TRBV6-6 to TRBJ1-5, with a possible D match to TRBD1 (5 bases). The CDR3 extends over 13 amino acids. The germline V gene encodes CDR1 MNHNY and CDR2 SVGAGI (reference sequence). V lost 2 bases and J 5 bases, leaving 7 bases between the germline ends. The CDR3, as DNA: TGTGCCAGCAGTTACATGGGGGATCAGCCCCAGCATTTT. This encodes CASSYMGDQPQHF.

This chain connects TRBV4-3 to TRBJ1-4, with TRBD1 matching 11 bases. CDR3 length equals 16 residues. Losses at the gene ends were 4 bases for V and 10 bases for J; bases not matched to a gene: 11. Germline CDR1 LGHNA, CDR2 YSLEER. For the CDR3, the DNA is TGCGCCAGCAGCCCTTTTCCCGGGACAGGGGGATCAAAACTGTTTTTT. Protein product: CASSPFPGTGGSKLFF.

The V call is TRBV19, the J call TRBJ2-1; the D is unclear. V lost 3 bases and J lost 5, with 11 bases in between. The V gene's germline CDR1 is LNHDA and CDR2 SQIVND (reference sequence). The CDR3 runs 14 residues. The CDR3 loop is CASSMDQINNEQFF. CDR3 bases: TGTGCCAGTAGTATGGACCAAATTAACAATGAGCAGTTCTTC. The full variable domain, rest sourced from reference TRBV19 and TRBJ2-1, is DGGITQSPKYLFRKEGQNVTLSCEQNLNHDAMYWYRQDPGQGLRLIYYSQIVNDFQKGDIAEGYSVSREKKESFPLTVTSAQKNPTAFYLCASSMDQINNEQFFGPGTRLTVL.

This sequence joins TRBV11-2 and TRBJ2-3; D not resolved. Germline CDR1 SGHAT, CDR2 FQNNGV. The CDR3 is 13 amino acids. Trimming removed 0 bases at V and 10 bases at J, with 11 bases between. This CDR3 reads CASSLDLGSAQYF. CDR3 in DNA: TGTGCCAGCAGCTTAGATCTGGGGTCGGCGCAGTATTTT.

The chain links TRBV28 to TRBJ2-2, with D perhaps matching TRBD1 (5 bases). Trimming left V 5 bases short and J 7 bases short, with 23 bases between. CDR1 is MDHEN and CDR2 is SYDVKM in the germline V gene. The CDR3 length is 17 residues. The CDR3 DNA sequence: TGTGCCAGCAGTCCCCCCCATGGGCAGGGTGGTAGCGGGGAGCTGTTTTTT. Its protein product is CASSPPHGQGGSGELFF. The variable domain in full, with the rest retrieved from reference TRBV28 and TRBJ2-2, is DVKVTQSSRYLVKRTGEKVFLECVQDMDHENMFWYRQDPGLGLRLIYFSYDVKMKEKGDIPEGYSVSREKKERFSLILESASTNQTSMYLCASSPPHGQGGSGELFFGEGSRLTVL.

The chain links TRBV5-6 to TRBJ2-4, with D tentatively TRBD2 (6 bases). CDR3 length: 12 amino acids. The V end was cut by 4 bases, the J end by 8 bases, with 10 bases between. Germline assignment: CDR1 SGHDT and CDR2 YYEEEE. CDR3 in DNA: TGTGCCAGCAGCGGGGGGTTTGACATTCAGTACTTC. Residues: CASSGGFDIQYF.